The clone carrying this T cell receptor (beta chain) was recorded at least ten times. The target antigen is unknown. In germline, CDR1 is MDHEN, CDR2 SYDVKM. The ends were cut back, 7 bases at V and 5 bases at J, with 15 bases in the middle. The CDR3 runs 13 residues. Researchers took RNA transcripts and amplified the TCR beta CDR3 regions from them. First-round RT-PCR with HTBI primers amplified the TCR CDR3 region. In TCRdb, the multiplex PCR reads were re-called with MiXCR into one record per CDR3 protein. The data show about 360,000 distinct CDR3 sequences, around 25% seen once. This entry is derived from a study of T cells in Graves' hyperthyroidism and ophthalmopathy. Study results and caveats: A model built on 13 V-J features separated ophthalmopathy from stable hyperthyroidism.

Patients were aged 18 to 65, had disease duration under 2 months, and had newly diagnosed hyperthyroidism. Uncontrolled infection, other autoimmune disease, pregnancy or lactation led to exclusion. PBMCs were derived from 10 ml fresh peripheral blood. The sequenced material came from blood. The sequence was obtained from a man in his forties or fifties with Graves' hyperthyroidism. The J gene is TRBJ2-7, the V gene TRBV28, with TRBD1 as a possible D gene (5 bases). Written as DNA, the CDR3 is TGTGCCAGCACGGACACAGTCGTAAACGAGCAGTACTTC. Its translation: CASTDTVVNEQYF.